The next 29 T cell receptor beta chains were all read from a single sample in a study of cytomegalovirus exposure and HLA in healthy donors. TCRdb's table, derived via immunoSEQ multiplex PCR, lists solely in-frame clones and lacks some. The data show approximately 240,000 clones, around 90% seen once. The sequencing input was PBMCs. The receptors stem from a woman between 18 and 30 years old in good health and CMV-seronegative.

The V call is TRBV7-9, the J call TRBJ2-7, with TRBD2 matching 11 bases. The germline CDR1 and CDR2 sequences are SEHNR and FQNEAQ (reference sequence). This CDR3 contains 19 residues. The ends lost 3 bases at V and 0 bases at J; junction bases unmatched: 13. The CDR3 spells CASSFKSPGLAANSYEQYF. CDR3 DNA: TGTGCCAGCAGCTTTAAAAGCCCGGGACTAGCGGCAAACTCCTACGAGCAGTACTTC. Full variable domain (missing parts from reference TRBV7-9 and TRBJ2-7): DTGVSQNPRHKITKRGQNVTFRCDPISEHNRLYWYRQTLGQGPEFLTYFQNEAQLEKSRLLSDRFSAERPKGSFSTLEIQRTEQGDSAMYLCASSFKSPGLAANSYEQYFGPGTRLTVT.

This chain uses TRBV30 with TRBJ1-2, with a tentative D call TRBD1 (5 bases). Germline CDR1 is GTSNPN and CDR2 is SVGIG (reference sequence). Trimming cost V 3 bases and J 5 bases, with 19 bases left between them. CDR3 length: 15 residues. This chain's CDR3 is CAWRLPQGGGYGYTF. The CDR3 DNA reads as TGTGCCTGGAGACTACCCCAGGGAGGCGGGTATGGCTACACCTTC. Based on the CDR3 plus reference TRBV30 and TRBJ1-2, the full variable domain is SQTIHQWPATLVQPVGSPLSLECTVEGTSNPNLYWYRQAAGRGLQLLFYSVGIGQISSEVPQNLSASRPQDRQFILSSKKLLLSDSGFYLCAWRLPQGGGYGYTFGSGTRLTVV.

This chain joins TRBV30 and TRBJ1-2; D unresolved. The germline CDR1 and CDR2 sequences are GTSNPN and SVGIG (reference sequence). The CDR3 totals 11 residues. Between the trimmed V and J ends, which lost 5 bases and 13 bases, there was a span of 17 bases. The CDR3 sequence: CAWLWAFVITF. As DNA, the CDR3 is TGTGCCTGGCTGTGGGCCTTTGTTATCACCTTC.

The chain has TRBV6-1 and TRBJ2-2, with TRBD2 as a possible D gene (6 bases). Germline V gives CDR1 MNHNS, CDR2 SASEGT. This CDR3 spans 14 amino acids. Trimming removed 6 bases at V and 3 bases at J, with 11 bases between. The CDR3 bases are TGTGCCAGCAGAGCCGGGGGTGACACCGGGGAGCTGTTTTTT. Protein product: CASRAGGDTGELFF.

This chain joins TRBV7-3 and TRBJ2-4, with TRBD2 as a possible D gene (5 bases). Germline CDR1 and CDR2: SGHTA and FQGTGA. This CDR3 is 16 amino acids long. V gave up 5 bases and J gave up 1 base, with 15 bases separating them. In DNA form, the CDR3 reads TGTGCCAGCAGCCCTACCGGCGGGCCGGCCAAAAACATTCAGTACTTC. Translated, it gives CASSPTGGPAKNIQYF. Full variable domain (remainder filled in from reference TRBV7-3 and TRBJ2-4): GAGVSQTPSNKVTEKGKYVELRCDPISGHTALYWYRQSLGQGPEFLIYFQGTGAADDSGLPNDRFFAVRPEGSVSTLKIQRTERGDSAVYLCASSPTGGPAKNIQYFGAGTRLSVL.

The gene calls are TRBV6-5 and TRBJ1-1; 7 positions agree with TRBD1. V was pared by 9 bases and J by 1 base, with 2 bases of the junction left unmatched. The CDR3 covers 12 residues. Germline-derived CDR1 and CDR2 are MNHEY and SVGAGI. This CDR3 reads CASGQENTEAFF. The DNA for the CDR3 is TGTGCCAGTGGACAGGAGAACACTGAAGCTTTCTTT.

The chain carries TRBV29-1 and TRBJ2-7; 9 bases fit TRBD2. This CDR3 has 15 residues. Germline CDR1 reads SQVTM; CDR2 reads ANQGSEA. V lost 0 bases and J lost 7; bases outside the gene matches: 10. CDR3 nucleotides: TGCAGCGTTGAAGAGTGGCGGGAGGGCCTCTGGGAGCAGTACTTC. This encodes CSVEEWREGLWEQYF.

This chain's CDR3 is CASSLTGEDQPQHF. CDR3 nucleotide sequence: TGTGCCAGCAGCTTAACAGGGGAGGATCAGCCCCAGCATTTT. The chain joins TRBV7-9 to TRBJ1-5; 7 bases line up with TRBD1. CDR3 length: 14 residues. Trimming took 2 bases from V and 5 from J; bases not matched to a gene: 3. Germline assignment: CDR1 SEHNR and CDR2 FQNEAQ (reference sequence).

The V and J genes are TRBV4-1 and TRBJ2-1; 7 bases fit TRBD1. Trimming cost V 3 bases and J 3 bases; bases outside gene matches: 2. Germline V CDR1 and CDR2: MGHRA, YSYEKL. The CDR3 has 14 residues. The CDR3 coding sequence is TGCGCCAGCAGCCAGAGGGACAGCTACAATGAGCAGTTCTTC. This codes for CASSQRDSYNEQFF.

CDR3 coding DNA: TGCGCCAGCAGTCAATACCCGGGGGAGAGCTCCTACGAGCAGTACTTC. Its translation is CASSQYPGESSYEQYF. This rearrangement joins TRBV23-1 to TRBJ2-7; TRBD2 might be the D (6 bases). TRBV23-1 is marked as an open reading frame, function uncertain. V lost 1 base and J lost 0, with 13 bases in between. The CDR3 runs 16 residues.

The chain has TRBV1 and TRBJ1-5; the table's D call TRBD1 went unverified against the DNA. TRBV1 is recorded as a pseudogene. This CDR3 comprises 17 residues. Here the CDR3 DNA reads TGCACCAGCAGCCAAGACCCCGGTGACAGGGACGATCAGCCCCAGCATTTT. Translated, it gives CTSSQDPGDRDDQPQHF.

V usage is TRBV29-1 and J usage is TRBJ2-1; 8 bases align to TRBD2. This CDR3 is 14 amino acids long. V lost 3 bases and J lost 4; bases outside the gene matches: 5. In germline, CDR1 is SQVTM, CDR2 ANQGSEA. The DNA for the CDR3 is TGCAGCGTTGACGGGGGGGTTCGGTACAATGAGCAGTTCTTC. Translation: CSVDGGVRYNEQFF.

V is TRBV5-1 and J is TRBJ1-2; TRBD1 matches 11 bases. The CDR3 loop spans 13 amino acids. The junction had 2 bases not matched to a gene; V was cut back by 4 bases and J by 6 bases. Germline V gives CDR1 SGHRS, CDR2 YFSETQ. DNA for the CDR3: TGCGCCAGCAGCACGGGACAGGGGGATGGCTACACCTTC. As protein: CASSTGQGDGYTF.

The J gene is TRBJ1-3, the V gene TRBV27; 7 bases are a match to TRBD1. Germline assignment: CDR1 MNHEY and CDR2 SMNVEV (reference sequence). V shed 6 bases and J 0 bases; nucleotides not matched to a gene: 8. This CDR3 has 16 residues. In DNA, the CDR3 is TGTGCCAGCAGGTTGACAGGGAGATTCTCTGGAAACACCATATATTTT. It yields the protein CASRLTGRFSGNTIYF.

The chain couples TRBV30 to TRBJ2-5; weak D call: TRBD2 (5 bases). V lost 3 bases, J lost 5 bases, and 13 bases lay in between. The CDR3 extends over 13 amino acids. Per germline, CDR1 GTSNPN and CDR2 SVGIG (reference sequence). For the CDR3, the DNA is TGTGCCTGGAGCCACCGGACGGGGGAGACCCAGTACTTC. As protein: CAWSHRTGETQYF.

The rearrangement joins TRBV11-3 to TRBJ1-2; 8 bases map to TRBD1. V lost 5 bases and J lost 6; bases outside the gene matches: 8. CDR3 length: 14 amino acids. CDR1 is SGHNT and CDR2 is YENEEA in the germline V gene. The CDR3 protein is CASSTRTGKNGYTF. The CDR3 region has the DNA TGTGCCAGCAGCACACGGACAGGGAAAAATGGCTACACCTTC.

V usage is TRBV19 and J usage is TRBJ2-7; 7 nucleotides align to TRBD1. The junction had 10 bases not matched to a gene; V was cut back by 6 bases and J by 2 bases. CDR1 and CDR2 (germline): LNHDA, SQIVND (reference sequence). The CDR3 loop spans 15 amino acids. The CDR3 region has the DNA TGTGCCAGTAGGTCCCCGCGGCAGGGGGCCTACGAGCAGTACTTC. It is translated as CASRSPRQGAYEQYF. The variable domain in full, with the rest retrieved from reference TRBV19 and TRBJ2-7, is DGGITQSPKYLFRKEGQNVTLSCEQNLNHDAMYWYRQDPGQGLRLIYYSQIVNDFQKGDIAEGYSVSREKKESFPLTVTSAQKNPTAFYLCASRSPRQGAYEQYFGPGTRLTVT.

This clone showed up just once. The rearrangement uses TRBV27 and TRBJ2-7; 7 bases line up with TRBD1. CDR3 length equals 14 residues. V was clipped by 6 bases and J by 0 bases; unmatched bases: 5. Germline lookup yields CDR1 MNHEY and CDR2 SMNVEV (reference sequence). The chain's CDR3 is CASSHRGGSYEQYF. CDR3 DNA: TGTGCCAGCAGCCACAGGGGCGGCTCCTACGAGCAGTACTTC.

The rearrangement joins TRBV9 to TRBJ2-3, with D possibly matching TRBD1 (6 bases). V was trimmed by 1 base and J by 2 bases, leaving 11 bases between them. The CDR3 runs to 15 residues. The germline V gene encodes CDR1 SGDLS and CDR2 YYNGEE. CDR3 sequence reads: CASSVHRVPTDTQYF. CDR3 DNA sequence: TGTGCCAGCAGCGTACACAGGGTTCCCACAGATACGCAGTATTTT.

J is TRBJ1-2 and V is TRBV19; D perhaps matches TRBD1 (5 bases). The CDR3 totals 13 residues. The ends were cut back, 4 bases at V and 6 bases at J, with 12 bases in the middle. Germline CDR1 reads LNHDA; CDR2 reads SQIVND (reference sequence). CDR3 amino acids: CASSNQGLDGYTF. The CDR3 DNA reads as TGTGCCAGTAGTAACCAGGGATTGGATGGCTACACCTTC. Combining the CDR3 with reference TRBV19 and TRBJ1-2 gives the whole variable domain DGGITQSPKYLFRKEGQNVTLSCEQNLNHDAMYWYRQDPGQGLRLIYYSQIVNDFQKGDIAEGYSVSREKKESFPLTVTSAQKNPTAFYLCASSNQGLDGYTFGSGTRLTVV.

Written as DNA, the CDR3 is TGTGCCAGTAGTAGCAGGCCGACGCAGGGAATTTTCTCCGAGCAGTACTTC. Protein: CASSSRPTQGIFSEQYF. This rearrangement joins TRBV19 to TRBJ2-7; D may be TRBD1 (5 bases). Trimming cost V 4 bases and J 6 bases, with 25 bases left between them. The CDR3 spans 17 residues. Looked up from germline, CDR1 is LNHDA and CDR2 is SQIVND (reference sequence). Drawing the rest from reference TRBV19 and TRBJ2-7, the complete variable domain is DGGITQSPKYLFRKEGQNVTLSCEQNLNHDAMYWYRQDPGQGLRLIYYSQIVNDFQKGDIAEGYSVSREKKESFPLTVTSAQKNPTAFYLCASSSRPTQGIFSEQYFGPGTRLTVT.

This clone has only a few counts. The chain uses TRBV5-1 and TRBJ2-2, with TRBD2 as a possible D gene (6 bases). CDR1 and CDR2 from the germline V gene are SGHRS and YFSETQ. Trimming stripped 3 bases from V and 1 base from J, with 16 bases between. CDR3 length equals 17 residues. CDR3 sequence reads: CASSSPRGDLNTGELFF. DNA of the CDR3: TGCGCCAGCAGCTCCCCGCGCGGGGACTTGAACACCGGGGAGCTGTTTTTT.

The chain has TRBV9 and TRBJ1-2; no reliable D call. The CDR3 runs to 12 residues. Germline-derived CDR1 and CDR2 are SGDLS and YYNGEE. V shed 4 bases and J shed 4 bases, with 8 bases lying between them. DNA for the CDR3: TGTGCCAGCAGCCCTTCCGGCTATGGCTACACCTTC. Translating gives CASSPSGYGYTF.

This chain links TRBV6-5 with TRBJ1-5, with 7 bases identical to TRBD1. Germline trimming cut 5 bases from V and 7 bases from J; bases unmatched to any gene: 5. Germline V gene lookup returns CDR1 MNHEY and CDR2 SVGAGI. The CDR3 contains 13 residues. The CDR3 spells CASSTQGGQPQHF. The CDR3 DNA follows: TGTGCCAGCAGTACCCAGGGGGGCCAGCCCCAGCATTTT.

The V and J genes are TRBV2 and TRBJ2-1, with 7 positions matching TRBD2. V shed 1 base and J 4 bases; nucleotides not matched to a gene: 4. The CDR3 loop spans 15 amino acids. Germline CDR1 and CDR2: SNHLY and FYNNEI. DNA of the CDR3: TGTGCCAGCAGTGAAGAACTAGCGAGATACAATGAGCAGTTCTTC. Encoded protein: CASSEELARYNEQFF.

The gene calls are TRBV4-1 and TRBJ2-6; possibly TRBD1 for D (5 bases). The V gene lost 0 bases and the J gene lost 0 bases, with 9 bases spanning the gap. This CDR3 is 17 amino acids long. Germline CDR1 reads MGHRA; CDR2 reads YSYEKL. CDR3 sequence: CASSQDRGFSGANVLTF. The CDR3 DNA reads TGCGCCAGCAGCCAAGATAGGGGTTTCTCTGGGGCCAACGTCCTGACTTTC.

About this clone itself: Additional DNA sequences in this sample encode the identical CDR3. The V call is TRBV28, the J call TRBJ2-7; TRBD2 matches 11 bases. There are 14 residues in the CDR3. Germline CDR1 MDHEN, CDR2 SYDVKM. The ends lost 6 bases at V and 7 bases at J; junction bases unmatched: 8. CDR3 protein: CASRLSGRAGEQYF. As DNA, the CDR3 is TGTGCCAGCAGACTTAGCGGGAGGGCTGGTGAGCAGTACTTC.

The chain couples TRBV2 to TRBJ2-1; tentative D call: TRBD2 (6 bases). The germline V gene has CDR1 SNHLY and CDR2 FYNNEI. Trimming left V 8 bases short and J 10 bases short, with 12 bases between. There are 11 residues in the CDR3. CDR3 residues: CASSEGLEQFF. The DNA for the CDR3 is TGTGCCAGCTCGGAGGGATTGGAGCAGTTCTTC.

Here the CDR3 reads CASATSGTGYTGELFF. CDR3 DNA sequence: TGTGCCAGCGCAACTTCGGGGACAGGATACACCGGGGAGCTGTTTTTT. The genes are TRBV28 and TRBJ2-2; TRBD1 agrees at 8 bases. This CDR3 has 16 residues. Germline V lookup: CDR1 MDHEN, CDR2 SYDVKM. V shed 8 bases and J 3 bases; nucleotides not matched to a gene: 11. The full variable domain, rest sourced from reference TRBV28 and TRBJ2-2, is DVKVTQSSRYLVKRTGEKVFLECVQDMDHENMFWYRQDPGLGLRLIYFSYDVKMKEKGDIPEGYSVSREKKERFSLILESASTNQTSMYLCASATSGTGYTGELFFGEGSRLTVL.